This TCR beta chain was obtained from a study of vaccination and CD4 T cells after COVID-19. The V and J ends lost 2 bases and 10 bases, in that order; junction bases with no gene match: 7. Germline CDR1 and CDR2: MNHNS and SASEGT. This CDR3 is 15 amino acids long. Sequencing of cultured CD4+ T cell DNA used the Oncomine TCR Beta short-read assay. One entry per CDR3 protein, called by TCRdb with MiXCR from the PCR reads. This sample has 300 to 350 distinct CDR3 sequences; about 7.4% occur once, and the top ten carry 22%. Treatment indicated: roughly 10-day PBMC culture with coronavirus spike peptide pools or control peptides (ViraFEST assay). Unexposed donor CD4+ T cells predated the COVID-19 pandemic, collected 2011-2018. By sample fraction, this clonotype is large (0.1 to 1%). Its specificity is not known.

The sequence was collected from a human donor in good health. The sequenced sample was CD4+ T cells from blood, cultured in vitro. The genes are TRBV6-1 and TRBJ1-4, with 10 bases fitting TRBD1. The CDR3 region has the DNA TGTGCCAGCAGTGAAAAGGGACAGGGGTACGGAAAACTGTTTTTT. Encoded protein: CASSEKGQGYGKLFF.